This T cell receptor beta chain was recovered during a study of molecular identifiers for immune sequencing clone quantification (dated by TCRdb to between 2018 and 2020). Regarding the complete study: For a replicate experiment, the RNA from either around 20,000 or 99,000 naive CD8 T cells was divided into five aliquots, and four of those aliquots went on to sequencing. The study was a methods study using CD8 T cells to benchmark molecular-identifier clustering-based TCR repertoire sequencing (MIDCIRS) and TCR RNA copy counting.

Points the paper makes about the study in general: Modeling estimated about three recovered TCR RNA copies per cell, compared with about 9.8 by digital PCR, which implies 30% to 35% capture efficiency. When barcode sub-clustering was not used, chimeric consensus sequences inflated TCR diversity, with chimeras reaching as high as 47%. In CMV-specific effector cells, clones with more than 20 RNA copies accounted for over 99% of molecules, whereas in naive cells such clones accounted for under 1%. Identical TCR molecules sharing a barcode could cause highly expanded clone sizes to be underestimated. A single cell's worth of spiked-in Jurkat TCR RNA was reported detectable even among about 1.1 million naive CD8 T cells. The naive libraries included spiked-in Jurkat TCR RNA (roughly eleven copies' worth), and this Jurkat TCR RNA is not part of the donor repertoire.

Libraries of naive CD8 T cells were generated from about 21,000 to 970,000 sorted cells, with 10%, 30% or 50% of the purified RNA used. Naive CD8 T cells were FACS-sorted as CD8+CD4-CCR7+CD45RA+ on a BD FACSAria II into RLT Plus buffer. To test detection sensitivity, Jurkat RNA equal to 10 or so TCR copies was added to samples of roughly 18,000-1,100,000 naive CD8 T cells. Enrichment of CD8 T cells was done with RosetteSep CD8+ T Cell Enrichment Cocktail plus Ficoll-Paque, and ACK red cell lysis came afterward. The protocol used for the library was PCR. Sequenced on an Illumina HiSeq 4000. Bulk TCR libraries were prepared as previously described, using TCR primers listed in Table S5. Purification of total RNA was performed with the Qiagen AllPrep DNA/RNA kit. Before any analysis, reads coming from multiple sequencing runs of the same library were combined into one pool. The paper's data handling went like this. Reads were retained only if the reads had an exact TCR constant sequence, and the retained reads were trimmed to 150 nt and grouped according to their 12-nt molecular barcodes. Within each barcode group, reads were sub-clustered at a 15% Levenshtein threshold, and quality-weighted consensus sequences were built per RNA molecule. Non-functional sequences were excluded, and lower-count sequences lying one edit away from another sequence were also excluded. On the basis of fitting two negative binomial distributions, barcode sub-clusters with fewer than 20% of the maximum read count were discarded. TCRdb reworked the public reads: Q25 trimming with fastp, MiXCR clone assembly, productive beta chains retained. For every CDR3 protein sequence, its rows merge into one entry that carries the most common genes and DNA. The V and J calls here are based on TCRdb, not the publication. The sample includes about 320,000 distinct CDR3 sequences, with about 21% observed a single time. The top ten hold approximately 0.84% of the sample.

CDR1 MGHRA and CDR2 YSYEKL are derived from the germline V gene. Measured from the cysteine to the phenylalanine, the CDR3 is 16 residues long. Only CDR3 DNA is held: 48 bases, read in frame from base 1. Trimming removed 5 bases from V and 2 bases from J; the gene matches leave 4 bases unexplained. A few counts support this clonotype. Its antigen target is currently unknown. Base qualities were left out, and no much larger clone turns up one base away. The chain links TRBV4-1 with TRBJ2-2, and TRBD2 matches 11 of the central bases. The sequenced sample was naive CD8+ T cells from blood, with Jurkat cell RNA spiked in. Explained via the paper, the cell subset or site label denotes: FACS-sorted CD8+CD4-CCR7+CD45RA+ naive T cells. The source of this sequence is a human donor in good health. Some libraries in this study had Jurkat cell RNA spiked in. The CDR3 corresponds to CASSNSGGVNTGELFF. The nucleotides read TGCGCCAGCAGCAATAGCGGGGGGGTCAACACCGGGGAGCTGTTTTTT.